These 20 T cell receptor beta chains came from one sample sequenced in a study of response to subunit inactivated influenza vaccine. TCRdb fed the RT-PCR reads into MiXCR, producing one record per CDR3 protein. The sample records 400,000 to 650,000 distinct CDR3 sequences, approximately 7.3% being singletons. Specimen: PBMCs from blood, collected less than 30 months after vaccination. The receptors originated from a man aged 45-69 years who received an inactivated influenza vaccine.

Concerning this clonotype: A clone one base away is much larger, so this may be a read error. The chain links TRBV27 to TRBJ1-1; the D gene is possibly TRBD1 (5 bases). The length of the CDR3 is 15 residues. In germline, CDR1 is MNHEY, CDR2 SMNVEV (reference sequence). CDR3 sequence reads: CASSPGTVVNTEALF. In DNA form, the CDR3 reads TGTGCCAGCAGTCCCGGGACCGTGGTGAACACTGAAGCTCTCTTT.

This clonotype was seen ten or more times. The V and J genes are TRBV5-1 and TRBJ2-7, with D unclear. CDR1 and CDR2 (germline): SGHRS, YFSETQ. V was shortened by 6 bases and J by 2 bases, with 12 bases between the two germline ends. This CDR3 has 13 residues. CDR3 protein: CASKVGETYEQYF. CDR3 sequence (DNA): TGCGCCAGCAAGGTCGGCGAGACCTACGAGCAGTACTTC.

This clonotype was recorded a few times. CDR3 bases: TGTGCCAGCAGTTTGGGGGGGGCAGGGAACATTCAGTACTTC. It is translated as CASSLGGAGNIQYF. The genes are TRBV28 and TRBJ2-4, with D perhaps matching TRBD2 (7 bases). With 3 bases removed from V and 7 bases from J, the gap between germline ends came to 13 bases. CDR3 length equals 14 residues. Germline values: CDR1 MDHEN, CDR2 SYDVKM. The full variable domain, with the rest looked up from reference TRBV28 and TRBJ2-4, is DVKVTQSSRYLVKRTGEKVFLECVQDMDHENMFWYRQDPGLGLRLIYFSYDVKMKEKGDIPEGYSVSREKKERFSLILESASTNQTSMYLCASSLGGAGNIQYFGAGTRLSVL.

There are many counts of this clonotype. This chain joins TRBV4-1 and TRBJ2-1, with D perhaps matching TRBD1 or TRBD2 (5 bases each). Germline CDR1 reads MGHRA; CDR2 reads YSYEKL. CDR3 length equals 15 residues. V gave up 1 base and J gave up 12 bases, with 19 bases separating them. CDR3 coding DNA: TGCGCCAGCAGCCAAGGGGACCTTATAATGAGCGGGCAGTTCTTC. It translates to CASSQGDLIMSGQFF.

This clonotype has more than one count but fewer than ten. The CDR3 nucleotides read TGTGCCAGCAGCCAAGACAGGGGGCAACAAGAGACCCAGTACTTC. This sequence encodes CASSQDRGQQETQYF. V gene TRBV2 combines with J gene TRBJ2-5; 10 bases fit TRBD1. The ends lost 6 bases at V and 2 bases at J; junction bases unmatched: 6. From germline, CDR1 is SNHLY and CDR2 FYNNEI. The CDR3 extends over 15 amino acids.

The chain employs TRBV7-9 and TRBJ2-5, with 12 bases aligning to TRBD2. This CDR3 is built from 16 residues. In germline, CDR1 is SEHNR, CDR2 FQNEAQ (reference sequence). Germline trimming cut 5 bases from V and 5 bases from J; bases unmatched to any gene: 9. CDR3: CASSAGTSGLLETQYF. The CDR3 DNA follows: TGTGCCAGCAGCGCAGGGACTAGCGGGCTTCTGGAGACCCAGTACTTC.

This clonotype was recorded only once. The rearrangement uses TRBV20-1 and TRBJ1-1, with 8 nucleotides matching TRBD1. Germline CDR1 and CDR2: DFQATT and SNEGSKA (reference sequence). This CDR3 region has 12 residues. The CDR3 DNA reads as TGCAGCACGGACAGGGACAACACTGAAGCTTTCTTT. Amino acids: CSTDRDNTEAFF.

This chain links TRBV7-9 with TRBJ1-3; no clear D gene. The CDR3 is 16 amino acids. Germline CDR1 reads SEHNR; CDR2 reads FQNEAQ (reference sequence). The germline V and J ends were trimmed by 1 base and 3 bases, with 13 bases remaining between them. The CDR3 DNA follows: TGTGCCAGCAGCTTAGTAAAGGGCTCGTTTGGAAACACCATATATTTT. Translated, it gives CASSLVKGSFGNTIYF.

The chain carries TRBV6-2 or TRBV6-3 and TRBJ2-1; D may correspond to TRBD1 or TRBD2 (5 bases each). V lost 2 bases, J lost 4 bases, and 15 bases lay in between. The CDR3 sequence is 16 residues long. Germline V gives CDR1 MNHEY, CDR2 SVGEGT. The CDR3 loop is CASSYPDTRGYNEQFF. The CDR3 DNA is TGTGCCAGCAGTTACCCGGACACCCGAGGGTACAATGAGCAGTTCTTC.

This clonotype was seen more than once but under ten times. CDR3 nucleotides: TGTGCCAGCAGGGTGGGAGTAGGGGAGCAAGAGACCCAGTACTTC. This codes for CASRVGVGEQETQYF. J is TRBJ2-5 and V is TRBV4-2, with D perhaps being TRBD1 or TRBD2 (5 bases each). The CDR3 covers 15 residues. V was pared by 6 bases and J by 2 bases, with 16 bases between. Germline loops: CDR1 LGHNA, CDR2 YNFKEQ.

J is TRBJ1-5 and V is TRBV7-2, with 7 nucleotides matching TRBD1. J lost 7 bases, V lost 5 bases, and 11 bases had no gene match. This CDR3 is 15 amino acids long. The germline V gene encodes CDR1 SGHTA and CDR2 FQGNSA. The CDR3 spells CASSPSGSGGQPQHF. The CDR3 DNA reads TGTGCCAGCAGCCCGTCGGGGTCAGGGGGGCAGCCCCAGCATTTT.

This clonotype has at least ten counts. The rearrangement uses TRBV4-3 and TRBJ2-6; D is perhaps TRBD1 (6 bases). The CDR3 loop spans 21 amino acids. V lost 0 bases and J 4 bases, leaving 25 bases between the germline ends. Germline V gene data show CDR1 as LGHNA and CDR2 as YSLEER. The CDR3 nucleotides read TGCGCCAGCAGCCAAGAATTCCCCAGGACAGCCACTTCTCCCGGGGCCAACGTCCTGACTTTC. As protein: CASSQEFPRTATSPGANVLTF.

This clonotype was observed many times. The gene calls are TRBV20-1 and TRBJ2-3, with TRBD2 identical over 8 bases. CDR3 size: 14 residues. Germline V gives CDR1 DFQATT, CDR2 SNEGSKA (reference sequence). V lost 3 bases, J lost 6 bases, and 8 bases stayed unmatched. The CDR3 sequence is CSASKSGSFDTQYF. CDR3 bases: TGCAGTGCTAGTAAGAGCGGGAGTTTCGATACGCAGTATTTT.

The rearrangement joins TRBV7-6 to TRBJ2-2; D not certain. Trimming pared 6 bases from V and 7 bases from J, leaving 12 bases between. The CDR3 contains 13 residues. Germline V gene lookup returns CDR1 SGHVS and CDR2 FNYEAQ. CDR3 DNA: TGTGCCAGCAGATATACGCTCGGCGGGGAGCTGTTTTTT. Translated: CASRYTLGGELFF.

This clonotype was counted a few times. This chain joins TRBV20-1 and TRBJ1-5, with 9 positions matching TRBD1. J was trimmed by 4 bases and V by 1 base; bases with no gene match: 5. The CDR3 extends over 15 amino acids. The germline V gene encodes CDR1 DFQATT and CDR2 SNEGSKA (reference sequence). The CDR3 DNA reads as TGCAGTGCTAGAGTACAGGGGGCGCTGAATCAGCCCCAGCATTTT. Translation gives CSARVQGALNQPQHF.

This clonotype was detected ten times or more. The genes are TRBV20-1 and TRBJ2-7; D remains unclear. V shed 4 bases and J shed 4 bases, with 8 bases lying between them. Germline CDR1 is DFQATT and CDR2 is SNEGSKA (reference sequence). The CDR3 spans 11 residues. CDR3 residues: CSAKSGYEQYF. CDR3 DNA: TGCAGTGCTAAATCCGGATACGAGCAGTACTTC.

The chain joins TRBV10-3 to TRBJ2-3; no clear D gene. The CDR3 loop spans 12 amino acids. With 8 bases removed from V and 6 bases from J, the gap between germline ends came to 12 bases. Germline CDR1 reads ENHRY; CDR2 reads SYGVKD. This chain's CDR3 is CAIRPDADTQYF. CDR3 nucleotides: TGTGCCATCCGTCCTGATGCGGATACGCAGTATTTT.

This clonotype was counted many times. The V call is TRBV11-2, the J call TRBJ2-3; possibly TRBD1 or TRBD2 for D (5 bases each). Germline CDR1 and CDR2: SGHAT and FQNNGV. With 6 bases removed from V and 6 bases from J, the gap between germline ends came to 31 bases. This CDR3 region has 19 residues. The CDR3 sequence is CASSPSKSWRPGGGDTQYF. As DNA, the CDR3 is TGTGCCAGCAGTCCCTCAAAGTCCTGGCGGCCCGGTGGGGGTGATACGCAGTATTTT.

The chain couples TRBV4-1 to TRBJ1-3, with TRBD1 as a possible D gene (5 bases). Looked up from germline, CDR1 is MGHRA and CDR2 is YSYEKL. The length of the CDR3 is 16 residues. V was shortened by 2 bases and J by 0 bases, with 11 bases between the two germline ends. CDR3 sequence (DNA): TGCGCCAGCAGCCAAAGGTCAGGGAGCTCTGGAAACACCATATATTTT. It yields the protein CASSQRSGSSGNTIYF.

This clonotype was observed a few times. V and J are TRBV25-1 and TRBJ1-2; 8 bases fit TRBD1. Germline-derived CDR1 and CDR2 are MGHDK and SYGVNS. J gave up 8 bases and V 5 bases, and 7 bases lay outside the gene matches. CDR3 length: 13 amino acids. The CDR3 DNA follows: TGTGCCAGCAGTCTGACAGGGGAGGGGGGCTACACCTTC. Its translation is CASSLTGEGGYTF.